A selection of T cell receptor beta chains follows, all from one sample in a study. TCRdb redid the calling of the 5' RACE reads with MiXCR, one entry per CDR3 protein. The table has about 62,000 distinct CDR3 sequences, approximately 29% seen once. The sequenced sample consisted of tumor-infiltrating naive CD4+ T cells sorted from the breast tumor. These receptors originate from a female donor with breast cancer. CDR3s include the opening cysteine and the closing phenylalanine or tryptophan. A D gene is named only where the DNA matches it firmly. Expanded clones get a size class; other rows say once, few or many, or leave the size out.

j_gene: TRBJ2-3
v_gene: TRBV3-1
d_gene: TRBD2
abundance: many
CDR3nt: TGTGCCAGCAGGCCGACTAGCGGTGGAGATACGCAGTATTTT
CDR3aa: CASRPTSGGDTQYF

j_gene: TRBJ2-3
v_gene: TRBV2
d_gene: TRBD1
abundance: few
CDR3nt: TGTGCCAGCAGACCGACAGGGGGAAATACGCAGTATTTT
CDR3aa: CASRPTGGNTQYF

j_gene: TRBJ2-3
v_gene: TRBV5-1
d_gene: TRBD2
abundance: few
CDR3nt: TGCGCCAGCAGCTTGGCCGTCATGGGACTAGCGGGGGATACGCAGTATTTT
CDR3aa: CASSLAVMGLAGDTQYF

j_gene: TRBJ2-2
v_gene: TRBV7-8
d_gene: .
abundance: few
CDR3nt: TGTGCCAGCAGCTTAGACAGGCCTGCGAACACCGGGGAGGTGTTTTTT
CDR3aa: CASSLDRPANTGEVFF

j_gene: TRBJ1-2
v_gene: TRBV5-1
d_gene: .
abundance: few
CDR3nt: TGCGCCAGCAGCTTAGACGCTGATGGCTACACCTTC
CDR3aa: CASSLDADGYTF

j_gene: TRBJ2-5
v_gene: TRBV28
d_gene: TRBD1
abundance: many
CDR3nt: TGTGCCAGCAGTTTATTGACAGGGAACCAAGAGACCCAGTACTTC
CDR3aa: CASSLLTGNQETQYF

j_gene: TRBJ1-6
v_gene: TRBV20-1
d_gene: .
abundance: many
CDR3nt: TGCAGTCCCTACTACCGACTTGGGTCACCCCTCCACTTT
CDR3aa: CSPYYRLGSPLHF

j_gene: TRBJ2-7
v_gene: TRBV6-5
d_gene: .
abundance: .
CDR3nt: TGTGCCAGCAGTTACGACTATTATGGCGAGCAGTACTTC
CDR3aa: CASSYDYYGEQYF

j_gene: TRBJ1-1
v_gene: TRBV6-6
d_gene: .
abundance: .
CDR3nt: TGTGCCATAGAAAGGCAACATGGGGCACGCACTGAAGCTTTCTTT
CDR3aa: CAIERQHGARTEAFF

j_gene: TRBJ1-1
v_gene: TRBV5-1
d_gene: TRBD1
abundance: .
CDR3nt: TGCGCCAGCAGCAGGACAGGGGAGGACACTGAAGCTTTCTTT
CDR3aa: CASSRTGEDTEAFF

j_gene: TRBJ2-2
v_gene: TRBV10-2
d_gene: .
abundance: few
CDR3nt: TGCGCCAGCAGCGGGAGAGGCACCGGGGAGCTGTTTTTT
CDR3aa: CASSGRGTGELFF

j_gene: TRBJ1-5
v_gene: TRBV7-2
d_gene: .
abundance: .
CDR3nt: TGTGCCAGCAGCTCGTTGGCTTATCAGCCCCAGCATTTT
CDR3aa: CASSSLAYQPQHF

j_gene: TRBJ2-7
v_gene: TRBV27
d_gene: .
abundance: .
CDR3nt: TGTGCCAGCAGGCGGCGGCCCTACTACGAGCAGTACTTC
CDR3aa: CASRRRPYYEQYF

j_gene: TRBJ2-7
v_gene: TRBV5-1
d_gene: TRBD2
abundance: .
CDR3nt: TGCGCCAGCAGCCCATTGCCTAGCGGGGTATCTGACGACGAGCAGTACTTC
CDR3aa: CASSPLPSGVSDDEQYF

j_gene: TRBJ1-4
v_gene: TRBV7-8
d_gene: .
abundance: few
CDR3nt: TGTGCCAGCAGCTTGGGCCGATTGTATAATGAAAAACTGTTTTTT
CDR3aa: CASSLGRLYNEKLFF

j_gene: TRBJ2-3
v_gene: TRBV20-1
d_gene: .
abundance: .
CDR3nt: TGCAGTGCTAGAGATTGGGATACGCAGTATTTT
CDR3aa: CSARDWDTQYF

j_gene: TRBJ1-4
v_gene: TRBV5-1
d_gene: .
abundance: few
CDR3nt: TGCGCCAGCAGCCTACAAGCAACTAATGAAAAACTGTTTTTT
CDR3aa: CASSLQATNEKLFF

j_gene: TRBJ2-1
v_gene: TRBV2
d_gene: TRBD2
abundance: few
CDR3nt: TGTGCCAGCAGTGGGGCGGGAGCTCACAATGAGCAGTTCTTC
CDR3aa: CASSGAGAHNEQFF

j_gene: TRBJ2-6
v_gene: TRBV6-5
d_gene: .
abundance: .
CDR3nt: TGTGCCAGCAGGCCTCACCGATCTGGGGCCAACGTCCTGACTTTC
CDR3aa: CASRPHRSGANVLTF

j_gene: TRBJ2-7
v_gene: TRBV6-2/TRBV6-3
d_gene: TRBD2
abundance: few
CDR3nt: TGTGCCAGCAGGACCCTACTAGCGGGACCTGCCTACGAGCAGTACTTC
CDR3aa: CASRTLLAGPAYEQYF

j_gene: TRBJ1-1
v_gene: TRBV9
d_gene: TRBD1
abundance: .
CDR3nt: TGTGCCAGCAGCGGGACAGGGCAAACTGAAGCTTTCTTT
CDR3aa: CASSGTGQTEAFF

j_gene: TRBJ2-7
v_gene: TRBV9
d_gene: .
abundance: .
CDR3nt: TGTGCCAGCAGCGTAGCGGGGAGCTACGAGCAGTACTTC
CDR3aa: CASSVAGSYEQYF

j_gene: TRBJ2-3
v_gene: TRBV7-9
d_gene: .
abundance: .
CDR3nt: TGTGCCAGCAGCTTGGGAACCACAGATACGCAGTATTTT
CDR3aa: CASSLGTTDTQYF

j_gene: TRBJ2-2
v_gene: TRBV6-1
d_gene: TRBD1
abundance: few
CDR3nt: TGTGCCAGCAAGGGACAGGGTGATACCGGGGAGCTGTTTTTT
CDR3aa: CASKGQGDTGELFF

j_gene: TRBJ2-1
v_gene: TRBV6-2/TRBV6-3
d_gene: .
abundance: .
CDR3nt: TGTGCCAGCAGTCGACTCCTGGGCAATGAGCAGTTCTTC
CDR3aa: CASSRLLGNEQFF

j_gene: TRBJ1-4
v_gene: TRBV12-3/TRBV12-4
d_gene: TRBD1
abundance: many
CDR3nt: TGTGCCAGCACCTTGGGGACAGGGACTGAAAAACTGTTTTTT
CDR3aa: CASTLGTGTEKLFF

j_gene: TRBJ1-5
v_gene: TRBV4-2
d_gene: .
abundance: .
CDR3nt: TGTGCCAGCAGCTCCGCACTAGTTAATCAGCCCCAGCATTTT
CDR3aa: CASSSALVNQPQHF

j_gene: TRBJ2-1
v_gene: TRBV7-9
d_gene: TRBD2
abundance: .
CDR3nt: TGTGCCAGCAGCATTTTGCGGGGGAGATCCAATGAGCAGTTCTTC
CDR3aa: CASSILRGRSNEQFF

j_gene: TRBJ1-3
v_gene: TRBV4-1
d_gene: .
abundance: .
CDR3nt: TGCGCCAGCAGCCAAGAAGAGAACACCATATATTTT
CDR3aa: CASSQEENTIYF

j_gene: TRBJ2-7
v_gene: TRBV9
d_gene: TRBD1
abundance: .
CDR3nt: TGTGCCAGCAGCGATCGGACAGGGGGCGGCGAGCAGTACTTC
CDR3aa: CASSDRTGGGEQYF

j_gene: TRBJ1-2
v_gene: TRBV30
d_gene: .
abundance: .
CDR3nt: TGTGCCTGGAGTGTACAGGGCATCTATGGCTACACCTTC
CDR3aa: CAWSVQGIYGYTF

j_gene: TRBJ2-5
v_gene: TRBV4-3
d_gene: TRBD1
abundance: few
CDR3nt: TGCGCCAGCAGCCAAGAGACAGGGAGTATAGAGACCCAGTACTTC
CDR3aa: CASSQETGSIETQYF

j_gene: TRBJ2-7
v_gene: TRBV4-2
d_gene: .
abundance: many
CDR3nt: TGTGCCAGCAGCCAAGAGGACAACTCATGGAACGAGCAGTACTTC
CDR3aa: CASSQEDNSWNEQYF

j_gene: TRBJ2-1
v_gene: TRBV6-5
d_gene: TRBD2
abundance: .
CDR3nt: TGTGCCAGCACACGAGGGCTAGCGGGGGTATACAATGAGCAGTTCTTC
CDR3aa: CASTRGLAGVYNEQFF

j_gene: TRBJ2-1
v_gene: TRBV27
d_gene: .
abundance: .
CDR3nt: TGTGCCACCCAAGAACTAAGTTCAACCTACAGTGAGCAGTTCTTC
CDR3aa: CATQELSSTYSEQFF

j_gene: TRBJ1-6
v_gene: TRBV4-1
d_gene: .
abundance: few
CDR3nt: TGCGCCAGCAGCCAAGTCGGGGTCCCCTTCTCACCCCTCCACTTT
CDR3aa: CASSQVGVPFSPLHF